The T cell receptor beta chain under discussion was sequenced for a study of circulating and synovial CD4+ cells in juvenile arthritis (dated by TCRdb to the mid-2010s). Looking at the study overall: Within each patient, the TCRbeta CDR3 repertoires of synovial CD4 T cells, bulk blood CD4 T cells and circulating HLA-DR+ CD4 T cells were compared. Repertoire sequencing was performed with the aim of confirming enrichment of synovial clonotypes in a circulating synovial-like CD4 T cell subset.

In the germline V gene, CDR1 corresponds to SNHLY and CDR2 to FYNNEI. From the cysteine through the phenylalanine, the CDR3 covers 17 amino acids. Only the CDR3 region is kept as DNA, spanning 51 bases read in frame from base 1. Compared with germline, V lacks 6 bases and J lacks 7 bases; bases without a gene match: 17. The method was the immunoSEQ multiplex PCR assay. TCRbeta CDR3 sequencing was carried out by an external provider as a commercial service. The study's own analysis went as follows. The analyses used productive nucleotide sequences together with amino acid sequences obtained by in silico translation. Diversity was quantified by Renyi entropy over a range of alpha values, with sample size equalised by taking the median of 200 repeated subsamples. Pairwise repertoire distance was calculated as one minus the Chao-modified Jaccard index, correcting for under-sampling, and used for clustering. Frequency-weighted overlap with synovial clonotypes was computed at 200 sample sizes with 200 draws without replacement at each size, and the value at the size of the smaller sample was reported. TCRdb took over this immuneACCESS table, retaining in-frame rearrangements with V and J assigned. Such tables are incomplete; in checked studies, under half of the missing clones stem from an unresolved V gene, and the remainder is unexplained. V, J and clone size were drawn from that table, and D and trimming were deduced from the DNA. The sample profile shows under 40,000 clones; approximately 92% of them were found once. The ten most abundant clones make up 2.5% to 3.5% of the sample.

Broader findings and caveats from the paper: Synovial and circulating pathogenic-like lymphocyte repertoires were less diverse than bulk blood CD4 repertoires, with some CPL samples as oligoclonal as synovium. CPL and bulk blood CD4 samples differed in T cell genome counts by at least an order of magnitude, so sample-size effects were addressed. The difference between circulating pathogenic-like lymphocytes and bulk blood T cells was not detected by traditional Vbeta family usage analysis. Circulating pathogenic-like lymphocytes clustered together with synovial T cells, and compared with bulk blood, the circulating pathogenic-like lymphocytes shared a substantially higher fraction of CDR3 sequences with synovium. Because overlap with synovium rose as sequencing depth increased, the measured fractions of shared clonotypes likely underestimated the overlap of the full repertoire.

With regard to this clone: Its antigen is unknown. No much larger clonotype is one base removed from it; base qualities were not supplied.

The sequenced samples came from patients who had active juvenile idiopathic arthritis. Cells were sorted immediately after thawing, with dead cells excluded using Live/Dead Fixable Near-IR Stain. The V gene is TRBV2 and the J gene is TRBJ2-1; 8 junctional bases match TRBD2. The clonotype was recovered from a human donor with juvenile idiopathic arthritis. The specimen was CD4+ T cells from blood. The CDR3 protein sequence reads: CASREPRGTRGGNEQFF. The sequenced DNA: TGTGCCAGCAGGGAACCTAGGGGGACTAGAGGGGGGAATGAGCAGTTCTTC. The entire variable domain, with the stretches around the CDR3 drawn from the reference TRBV2 and TRBJ2-1 proteins, is EPEVTQTPSHQVTQMGQEVILRCVPISNHLYFYWYRQILGQKVEFLVSFYNNEISEKSEIFDDQFSVERPDGSNFTLKIRSTKLEDSAMYFCASREPRGTRGGNEQFFGPGTRLTVL.